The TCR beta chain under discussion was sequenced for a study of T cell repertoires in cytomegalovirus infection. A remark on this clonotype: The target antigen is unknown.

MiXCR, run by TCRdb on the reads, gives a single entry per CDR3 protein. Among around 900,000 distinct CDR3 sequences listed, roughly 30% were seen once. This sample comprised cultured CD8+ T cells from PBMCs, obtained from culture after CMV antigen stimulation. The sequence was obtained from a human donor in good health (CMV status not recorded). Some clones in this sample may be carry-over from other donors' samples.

CDR3 DNA: TGTGCCAGCAGCGATGGACTAGCGGGGGAGAAATATAATGAGCAGTTCTTC. This gives the protein CASSDGLAGEKYNEQFF. V and J are TRBV6-5 and TRBJ2-1; 13 bases are a match to TRBD2. This CDR3 spans 17 amino acids. J lost 7 bases, V lost 6 bases, and 12 bases had no gene match. Germline V gene lookup returns CDR1 MNHEY and CDR2 SVGAGI.